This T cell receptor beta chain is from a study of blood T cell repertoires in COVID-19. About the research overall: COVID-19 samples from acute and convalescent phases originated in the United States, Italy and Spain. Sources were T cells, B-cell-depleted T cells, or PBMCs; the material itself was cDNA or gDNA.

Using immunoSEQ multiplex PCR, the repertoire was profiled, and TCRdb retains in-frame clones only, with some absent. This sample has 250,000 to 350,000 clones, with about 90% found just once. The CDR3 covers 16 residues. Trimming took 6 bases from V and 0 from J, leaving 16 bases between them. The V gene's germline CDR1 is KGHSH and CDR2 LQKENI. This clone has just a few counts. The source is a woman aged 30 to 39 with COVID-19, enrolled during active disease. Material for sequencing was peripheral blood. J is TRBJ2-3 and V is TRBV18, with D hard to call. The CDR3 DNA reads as TGTGCCAGCTCTCCTCAGGTGGCAGCCAGCACAGATACGCAGTATTTT. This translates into CASSPQVAASTDTQYF.